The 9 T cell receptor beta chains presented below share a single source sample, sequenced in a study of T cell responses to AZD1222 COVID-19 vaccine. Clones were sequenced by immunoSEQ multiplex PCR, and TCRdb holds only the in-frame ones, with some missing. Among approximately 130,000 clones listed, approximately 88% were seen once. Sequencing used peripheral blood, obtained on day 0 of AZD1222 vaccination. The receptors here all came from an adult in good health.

CDR3 residues: CASSTGTGEIEQYF. The DNA for the CDR3 is TGTGCCAGCTCGACCGGGACAGGGGAGATCGAGCAGTACTTC. The J gene is TRBJ2-7, the V gene TRBV18; 10 bases line up with TRBD1. This CDR3 region has 14 residues. V lost 6 bases to trimming and J lost 6 bases; unmatched junction nucleotides: 8. The germline V gene encodes CDR1 KGHSH and CDR2 LQKENI.

CDR3 amino acids: CASTKRTGLNEKLFF. In nucleotides, the CDR3 is TGTGCCAGCACCAAGAGGACAGGGCTGAATGAAAAACTGTTTTTT. The chain joins TRBV6-5 to TRBJ1-4; TRBD1 matches 8 bases. CDR1 and CDR2 (germline): MNHEY, SVGAGI. The V segment lost 7 bases and the J segment 5 bases; nucleotides outside the gene matches: 9. The CDR3 sequence is 15 residues long.

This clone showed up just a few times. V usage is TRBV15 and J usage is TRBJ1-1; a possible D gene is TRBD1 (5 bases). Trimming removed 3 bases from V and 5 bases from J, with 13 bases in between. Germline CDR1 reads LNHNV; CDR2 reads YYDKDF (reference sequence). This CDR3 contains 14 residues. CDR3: CATSSQGHRTEAFF. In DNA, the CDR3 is TGTGCCACCAGCAGCCAAGGACACCGAACTGAAGCTTTCTTT. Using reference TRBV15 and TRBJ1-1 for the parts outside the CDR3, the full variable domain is DAMVIQNPRYQVTQFGKPVTLSCSQTLNHNVMYWYQQKSSQAPKLLFHYYDKDFNNEADTPDNFQSRRPNTSFCFLDIRSPGLGDTAMYLCATSSQGHRTEAFFGQGTRLTVV.

Here the CDR3 DNA reads TGTGCCAGCATCCTTACTCCCGGGGAGCTGTTTTTT. Its protein is CASILTPGELFF. The chain is built from TRBV12-3 or TRBV12-4 and TRBJ2-2, with D hard to call. The CDR3 is 12 amino acids. V was shortened by 7 bases and J by 6 bases, with 9 bases between the two germline ends.

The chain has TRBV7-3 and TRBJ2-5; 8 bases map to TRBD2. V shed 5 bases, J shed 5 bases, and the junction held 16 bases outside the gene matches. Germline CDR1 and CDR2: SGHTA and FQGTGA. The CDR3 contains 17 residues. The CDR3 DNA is TGTGCCAGCAGCCAAGCCGGGGGGCTAGCGGGTTGGGAGACCCAGTACTTC. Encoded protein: CASSQAGGLAGWETQYF.

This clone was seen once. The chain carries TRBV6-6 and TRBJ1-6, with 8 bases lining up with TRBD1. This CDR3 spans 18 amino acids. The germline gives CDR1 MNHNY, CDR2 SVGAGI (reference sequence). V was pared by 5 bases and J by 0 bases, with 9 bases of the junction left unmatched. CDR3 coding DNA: TGTGCCAGCAGTCAGACAGGGGCCCTCAGCTCCTATAATTCACCCCTCCACTTT. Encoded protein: CASSQTGALSSYNSPLHF.

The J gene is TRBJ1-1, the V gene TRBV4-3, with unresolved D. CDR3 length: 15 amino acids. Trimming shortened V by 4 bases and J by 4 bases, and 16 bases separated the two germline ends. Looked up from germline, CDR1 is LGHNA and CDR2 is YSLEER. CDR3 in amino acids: CASSRGYQAGTEAFF. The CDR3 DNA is TGCGCCAGCAGCCGCGGGTATCAGGCGGGCACTGAAGCTTTCTTT.

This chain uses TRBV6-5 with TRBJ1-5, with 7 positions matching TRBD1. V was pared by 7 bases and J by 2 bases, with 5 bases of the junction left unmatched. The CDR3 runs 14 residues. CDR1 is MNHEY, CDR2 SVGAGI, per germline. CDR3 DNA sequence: TGTGCCAGCACCGAAGGACAGGGCAATCAGCCCCAGCATTTT. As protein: CASTEGQGNQPQHF.

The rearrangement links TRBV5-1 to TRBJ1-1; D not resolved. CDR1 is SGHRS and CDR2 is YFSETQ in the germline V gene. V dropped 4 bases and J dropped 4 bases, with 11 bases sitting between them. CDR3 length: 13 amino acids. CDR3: CASSATLSTEAFF. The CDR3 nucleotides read TGCGCCAGCAGCGCTACATTAAGCACTGAAGCTTTCTTT.